These 21 T cell receptor beta chains were sequenced from one sample in a study of post-analysis software for immune sequencing data. Incorporated into the TCR beta cDNA libraries were unique molecular identifiers, which served to reduce PCR and sequencing biases. TCRdb itself ran the PCR reads through MiXCR, one entry per CDR3 protein. In the table there are about 540,000 distinct CDR3 sequences, around a third of which are singletons. The antigens these receptors bind are not known. The study, taken as a whole, reports: Controls showed lower frequencies than patients for 5 or 6 TRBV segments, and TRBV5-6, TRBV5-1 and TRBV20-1 were among these.

Sequences were obtained from blood. The receptors were sampled from a girl under 18 with multiple sclerosis.

This clonotype came up a few times. The chain is built from TRBV6-1 and TRBJ2-5; 8 bases align to TRBD2. CDR1 is MNHNS, CDR2 SASEGT, per germline. This CDR3 contains 13 residues. J gave up 11 bases and V 3 bases, and 8 bases lay outside the gene matches. CDR3 sequence: CASSDLLAGLQYF. In DNA, the CDR3 is TGTGCCAGCAGTGACCTTCTAGCGGGTTTGCAGTACTTC.

In its sample, this clonotype ranks as large (0.1 to 1%). This rearrangement joins TRBV20-1 to TRBJ2-1, with no clear D. This CDR3 region has 10 residues. From germline, CDR1 is DFQATT and CDR2 SNEGSKA (reference sequence). Trimming pared 3 bases from V and 8 bases from J, leaving 5 bases between. CDR3 DNA sequence: TGCAGTGCTAGCGATCATGAGCAGTTCTTC. Amino acids: CSASDHEQFF.

There are many counts of this clonotype. This chain connects TRBV6-5 to TRBJ2-4; 14 nucleotides align to TRBD2. The germline gives CDR1 MNHEY, CDR2 SVGAGI. The CDR3 contains 14 residues. The ends lost 7 bases at V and 7 bases at J; junction bases unmatched: 3. Here the CDR3 DNA reads TGTGCCAGCACGAGGACTAGCGGGGGGAACATTCAGTACTTC. It specifies CASTRTSGGNIQYF.

V is TRBV6-5 and J is TRBJ1-2; D is possibly TRBD1 (5 bases). The V end lost 8 bases, the J end lost 8 bases, and 15 bases lay between the germline ends. CDR1 is MNHEY, CDR2 SVGAGI, per germline. CDR3 length: 12 amino acids. This CDR3 reads CASRARVAGYTF. CDR3 DNA sequence: TGTGCCAGCCGTGCCAGGGTGGCCGGCTACACCTTC.

A few counts support this clonotype. This chain connects TRBV29-1 to TRBJ2-5; 7 bases line up with TRBD2. The CDR3 is 14 residues long. CDR1 and CDR2 (germline): SQVTM, ANQGSEA. J was trimmed by 6 bases and V by 8 bases; bases with no gene match: 15. In DNA, the CDR3 is TGCAGCCCCCGGGTGCAGCGGGGCCGGAAGACCCAGTACTTC. It yields the protein CSPRVQRGRKTQYF.

This clonotype was seen a handful of times. The V and J genes are TRBV4-1 and TRBJ2-5; 12 bases are shared with TRBD2. Per germline, CDR1 MGHRA and CDR2 YSYEKL. V dropped 1 base and J dropped 1; count of bases not matched to a gene: 1. CDR3 length: 16 amino acids. The CDR3 DNA reads TGCGCCAGCAGCCAAGGGACTAGCGGGGTCCAAGAGACCCAGTACTTC. Translation: CASSQGTSGVQETQYF.

This clonotype appeared a single time. This sequence joins TRBV6-1 and TRBJ2-3, with 10 bases lining up with TRBD2. The length of the CDR3 is 14 residues. Germline trimming cut 4 bases from V and 6 bases from J; bases unmatched to any gene: 4. CDR1 and CDR2 (germline): MNHNS, SASEGT. The CDR3 sequence is CASSASGRGDTQYF. The DNA of the CDR3 is TGTGCCAGCAGTGCCAGCGGGAGGGGGGATACGCAGTATTTT.

This clonotype was recorded only once. This chain links TRBV20-1 with TRBJ1-1; 7 nucleotides agree with TRBD1. The junction had 16 bases not matched to a gene; V was cut back by 2 bases and J by 4 bases. The CDR3 contains 17 residues. CDR1 DFQATT and CDR2 SNEGSKA come from the germline V gene (reference sequence). In nucleotides, the CDR3 is TGCAGTGCTAGAAATATATTGGGAGGGGGCGCGGGCACTGAAGCTTTCTTT. Protein product: CSARNILGGGAGTEAFF.

This sequence joins TRBV20-1 and TRBJ2-1; possibly TRBD1 or TRBD2 for D (6 bases each). Germline V lookup: CDR1 DFQATT, CDR2 SNEGSKA (reference sequence). The length of the CDR3 is 12 residues. This CDR3 reads CRAPGAYNEQFF. CDR3 nucleotides: TGCAGGGCTCCGGGGGCATACAATGAGCAGTTCTTC.

This clonotype was seen a few times. V is TRBV29-1 and J is TRBJ2-5; no definite D call. V was shortened by 4 bases and J by 2 bases, with 11 bases between the two germline ends. Germline V CDR1 and CDR2: SQVTM, ANQGSEA. The CDR3 sequence is 13 residues long. The CDR3 bases are TGCAGCGTTGGGCAGTCACCTCAAGAGACCCAGTACTTC. Protein sequence: CSVGQSPQETQYF.

This clonotype was seen more than once but under ten times. The chain has TRBV7-2 and TRBJ2-1, with TRBD2 identical over 12 bases. V lost 4 bases and J lost 3; bases outside the gene matches: 1. The CDR3 loop spans 15 amino acids. Germline V lookup: CDR1 SGHTA, CDR2 FQGNSA. Here the CDR3 DNA reads TGTGCCAGCAGCTGGGGACTAGCGGGCTACAATGAGCAGTTCTTC. Translation gives CASSWGLAGYNEQFF.

The J gene is TRBJ1-2, the V gene TRBV24-1; D ambiguous. The V gene lost 4 bases and the J gene lost 5 bases, with 19 bases spanning the gap. The CDR3 length is 16 residues. Germline lookup yields CDR1 KGHDR and CDR2 SFDVKD. The CDR3, as DNA: TGTGCCACCAGTGACTCCGGGTTAGGAGCGGAATATGGCTACACCTTC. Protein product: CATSDSGLGAEYGYTF.

The V and J genes are TRBV5-5 and TRBJ2-1; 9 bases map to TRBD2. The CDR3 runs 13 residues. J lost 9 bases, V lost 4 bases, and 5 bases had no gene match. CDR1 and CDR2 (germline): SGHKS, YYEKEE (reference sequence). This chain's CDR3 is CASSPSAGGEQFF. In DNA form, the CDR3 reads TGTGCCAGCAGCCCTTCAGCGGGGGGTGAGCAGTTCTTC.

This rearrangement joins TRBV20-1 to TRBJ2-1; 8 bases are a match to TRBD1. Germline CDR1 reads DFQATT; CDR2 reads SNEGSKA (reference sequence). CDR3 length equals 14 residues. Trimming at V came to 6 bases and at J to 0 bases, leaving 4 bases not matched to a gene. DNA of the CDR3: TGCAGTGCGAGACAGGGGAGCTCCTACAATGAGCAGTTCTTC. It codes for CSARQGSSYNEQFF.

This clonotype appeared a few times. The rearrangement links TRBV7-9 to TRBJ2-3; unclear D gene. The V end lost 5 bases, the J end lost 1 base, and 10 bases lay between the germline ends. This CDR3 is built from 14 residues. Germline assignment: CDR1 SEHNR and CDR2 FQNEAQ (reference sequence). The chain's CDR3 is CASSAPSGTDTQYF. The CDR3 DNA reads TGTGCCAGCAGCGCCCCCTCGGGCACAGATACGCAGTATTTT.

The chain has TRBV12-3 or TRBV12-4 and TRBJ2-1; 8 bases line up with TRBD2. J lost 5 bases, V lost 2 bases, and 11 bases had no gene match. The CDR3 runs 17 residues. The CDR3 sequence is CASSLPLAGGRDNEQFF. For the CDR3, the DNA is TGTGCCAGCAGTTTACCGCTGGCGGGGGGCAGGGACAATGAGCAGTTCTTC.

The chain couples TRBV4-1 to TRBJ2-7; TRBD1 matches 9 bases. The V segment lost 0 bases and the J segment 5 bases; nucleotides outside the gene matches: 11. This CDR3 contains 17 residues. CDR1 and CDR2 (germline): MGHRA, YSYEKL. The CDR3 is CASSQDPGTGGIHEQYF. DNA of the CDR3: TGCGCCAGCAGCCAAGATCCAGGAACAGGGGGCATCCACGAGCAGTACTTC.

This chain connects TRBV12-3 or TRBV12-4 to TRBJ2-5; D is tentatively TRBD1 or TRBD2 (5 bases each). V lost 6 bases and J 4 bases, leaving 15 bases between the germline ends. This CDR3 region has 14 residues. The CDR3 sequence: CASSNPGRPETQYF. The CDR3 DNA reads as TGTGCCAGCAGCAACCCGGGGCGGCCAGAGACCCAGTACTTC.

The chain employs TRBV9 and TRBJ2-7, with D tentatively TRBD1 (6 bases). Germline V gives CDR1 SGDLS, CDR2 YYNGEE. V shed 9 bases and J shed 0 bases, with 22 bases lying between them. The CDR3 has 16 amino acids. CDR3 DNA sequence: TGTGCCAACTTCCCCCTACAGGGCGAGAGCTCCTACGAGCAGTACTTC. Its protein product is CANFPLQGESSYEQYF.

This clonotype was seen a handful of times. This chain links TRBV7-9 with TRBJ2-6; D ambiguous. The V and J ends lost 7 bases and 0 bases respectively, with 10 bases between them. The CDR3 contains 15 residues. Germline loops: CDR1 SEHNR, CDR2 FQNEAQ (reference sequence). The CDR3 nucleotides are TGTGCCAGCAACTCCGACGGCTCTGGGGCCAACGTCCTGACTTTC. Translated, it gives CASNSDGSGANVLTF.

This chain joins TRBV20-1 and TRBJ1-2; TRBD1 is a possible D gene (6 bases). CDR3 length: 12 residues. Trimming removed 3 bases from V and 8 bases from J, with 13 bases in between. The germline CDR1 and CDR2 sequences are DFQATT and SNEGSKA (reference sequence). The CDR3 region is CSARGPGAGYTF. CDR3 bases: TGCAGTGCTAGGGGCCCGGGGGCGGGCTACACCTTC.